The TCR beta chain under discussion was sequenced for a study of CD8 T cells in Susac syndrome. Findings and limits, study-wide: Regarding the TCR sequencing and HLA analysis, the study admitted that a relatively small number of individuals were involved.

As to this clonotype: Its antigen remains unidentified.

This CDR3 spans 15 amino acids. The V and J ends lost 4 bases and 6 bases respectively, with 20 bases between them. The germline gives CDR1 SGHNT, CDR2 YYREEE (reference sequence). RNA, at about 0.5 to 1 ug, was reverse transcribed with random hexamers. Each CDR3 protein gets one entry after TCRdb re-called the immunoSEQ multiplex PCR reads with MiXCR. Among 100,000 to 150,000 distinct CDR3 sequences listed, 85% to 95% were seen once. The rearrangement uses TRBV5-4 and TRBJ2-7; D is possibly TRBD1 (6 bases). This TCR was sampled from a human donor with multiple sclerosis. Sequenced sample: CD4+ T cells from PBMCs. The CDR3 coding sequence is TGTGCCAGCAGCCCAGGGACAACCACTCTCATCGAGCAGTACTTC. It specifies CASSPGTTTLIEQYF. Variable domain in full (rest from reference TRBV5-4 and TRBJ2-7): ETGVTQSPTHLIKTRGQQVTLRCSSQSGHNTVSWYQQALGQGPQFIFQYYREEENGRGNFPPRFSGLQFPNYSSELNVNALELDDSALYLCASSPGTTTLIEQYFGPGTRLTVT.